This is a list of T cell receptor beta chains from one sample in a study of sequential checkpoint blockade in melanoma. The protocol was immunoSEQ multiplex PCR, while the TCRdb copy is restricted to in-frame clones and leaves out a portion. The sample carries roughly 18,000 clones, roughly 28% recorded once. The sequences come from tumor tissue (inferred from file names), collected from a patient given nivolumab and ipilimumab in sequence. These receptors all stem from a human donor with melanoma. Both conserved end residues are part of each CDR3. A D gene is named only where the DNA matches it firmly. Some rows have no size entry. The others give once, few or many, or a class for an expanded clone.

CDR3aa: CASRSVGGASTEAFF; CDR3nt: TGTGCCAGCAGAAGCGTCGGGGGGGCGAGCACTGAAGCTTTCTTT; v_gene: TRBV28; j_gene: TRBJ1-1; d_gene: .; len: 15; abundance: .
CDR3aa: CAWRAGSYYEQYF; CDR3nt: TGTGCCTGGAGAGCCGGGAGCTACTACGAGCAGTACTTC; v_gene: TRBV30; j_gene: TRBJ2-7; d_gene: .; len: 13; abundance: few
CDR3aa: CASNIISGANVLTF; CDR3nt: TGTGCCAGCAATATTATCTCTGGGGCCAACGTCCTGACTTTC; v_gene: TRBV12-5; j_gene: TRBJ2-6; d_gene: .; len: 14; abundance: few
CDR3aa: CASSRALGGAGELFF; CDR3nt: TGTGCCAGCAGCCGAGCCCTTGGGGGGGCCGGGGAGCTGTTTTTT; v_gene: TRBV11-3; j_gene: TRBJ2-2; d_gene: TRBD2; len: 15; abundance: .
CDR3aa: CASSQRSLAGGNEQFF; CDR3nt: TGTGCCAGCAGCCAACGGTCCCTAGCGGGAGGGAATGAGCAGTTCTTC; v_gene: TRBV11-3; j_gene: TRBJ2-1; d_gene: TRBD2; len: 16; abundance: many
CDR3aa: CASSAPVLLDTQYF; CDR3nt: TGTGCCAGCAGCGCTCCCGTTCTATTAGATACGCAGTATTTT; v_gene: TRBV11-3; j_gene: TRBJ2-3; d_gene: .; len: 14; abundance: .
CDR3aa: CASSSRTLQGEQFF; CDR3nt: TGCGCCAGCAGCTCAAGGACTCTACAGGGTGAGCAGTTCTTC; v_gene: TRBV5-1; j_gene: TRBJ2-1; d_gene: .; len: 14; abundance: .
CDR3aa: CASSRAGVLTEAFF; CDR3nt: TGTGCCAGCAGCCGAGCCGGGGTGCTGACTGAAGCTTTCTTT; v_gene: TRBV16; j_gene: TRBJ1-1; d_gene: .; len: 14; abundance: .
CDR3aa: CASSQDRGTGELFF; CDR3nt: TGTGCCAGCAGCCAGGACAGGGGCACCGGGGAGCTGTTTTTT; v_gene: TRBV7-6; j_gene: TRBJ2-2; d_gene: TRBD1; len: 14; abundance: many
CDR3aa: CASSPSRQGWHEQYF; CDR3nt: TGTGCCAGCAGTCCTAGCCGACAGGGGTGGCACGAGCAGTACTTC; v_gene: TRBV6-8; j_gene: TRBJ2-7; d_gene: TRBD1; len: 15; abundance: .
CDR3aa: CASSTTPYSNQPQHF; CDR3nt: TGTGCCAGTAGTACGACACCGTATAGCAATCAGCCCCAGCATTTT; v_gene: TRBV19; j_gene: TRBJ1-5; d_gene: .; len: 15; abundance: .
CDR3aa: CASSETSGLYNEQFF; CDR3nt: TGTGCCAGCAGCGAGACTAGCGGGTTATACAATGAGCAGTTCTTC; v_gene: TRBV11-3; j_gene: TRBJ2-1; d_gene: TRBD2; len: 15; abundance: few
CDR3aa: CAISEPGTGTSGARTAYEQYF; CDR3nt: TGTGCCATCAGTGAGCCCGGTACCGGGACTAGCGGGGCGAGAACAGCCTACGAGCAGTACTTC; v_gene: TRBV10-3; j_gene: TRBJ2-7; d_gene: TRBD2; len: 21; abundance: few
CDR3aa: CASSRRWDQETQYF; CDR3nt: TGCGCCAGCAGCCGTCGTTGGGACCAAGAGACCCAGTACTTC; v_gene: TRBV1; j_gene: TRBJ2-5; d_gene: .; len: 14; abundance: few
CDR3aa: CASRVSGGTEAFF; CDR3nt: TGCGCCAGCAGAGTTTCGGGGGGAACTGAAGCTTTCTTT; v_gene: TRBV10-2; j_gene: TRBJ1-1; d_gene: .; len: 13; abundance: .
CDR3aa: CASSLRAGGNTEAFF; CDR3nt: TGTGCCAGCAGCTTGCGAGCAGGGGGGAACACTGAAGCTTTCTTT; v_gene: TRBV11-3; j_gene: TRBJ1-1; d_gene: TRBD1; len: 15; abundance: many
CDR3aa: CASSLNQGTGAQFF; CDR3nt: TGTGCCAGCAGCCTCAATCAGGGGACAGGCGCGCAGTTCTTC; v_gene: TRBV7-6; j_gene: TRBJ2-1; d_gene: TRBD1; len: 14; abundance: few
CDR3aa: CASSLLAGARSYNEQFF; CDR3nt: TGTGCCAGCAGCTTACTAGCGGGAGCGCGCTCCTACAATGAGCAGTTCTTC; v_gene: TRBV7-6; j_gene: TRBJ2-1; d_gene: TRBD2; len: 17; abundance: few
CDR3aa: CASSSLGPKDEKLFF; CDR3nt: TGTGCCAGCAGCTCCCTTGGACCCAAGGACGAAAAACTGTTTTTT; v_gene: TRBV11-3; j_gene: TRBJ1-4; d_gene: .; len: 15; abundance: .
CDR3aa: CASSLGRGNNEQFF; CDR3nt: TGTGCCAGCAGCTTAGGGCGGGGGAACAATGAGCAGTTCTTC; v_gene: TRBV11-3; j_gene: TRBJ2-1; d_gene: TRBD2; len: 14; abundance: .
CDR3aa: CAWSDREGAFF; CDR3nt: TGTGCCTGGAGCGACCGGGAGGGAGCTTTCTTT; v_gene: TRBV30; j_gene: TRBJ1-1; d_gene: .; len: 11; abundance: few
CDR3aa: CASSYSFSGAGYTF; CDR3nt: TGTGCCAGCAGTTACTCGTTTTCAGGGGCTGGCTACACCTTC; v_gene: TRBV6-8; j_gene: TRBJ1-2; d_gene: .; len: 14; abundance: .
CDR3aa: CASSNGASAPNTEAFF; CDR3nt: TGTGCCAGCAGTAACGGGGCATCCGCGCCGAACACTGAAGCTTTCTTT; v_gene: TRBV6-7; j_gene: TRBJ1-1; d_gene: .; len: 16; abundance: .
CDR3aa: CASSLWGDGANVLTF; CDR3nt: TGTGCCAGCAGTTTATGGGGGGACGGGGCCAACGTCCTGACTTTC; v_gene: TRBV28; j_gene: TRBJ2-6; d_gene: .; len: 15; abundance: few
CDR3aa: CASSQGLYYGYTF; CDR3nt: TGTGCCAGCAGCCAAGGACTATACTATGGCTACACCTTC; v_gene: TRBV14; j_gene: TRBJ1-2; d_gene: .; len: 13; abundance: .
CDR3aa: CASSPERGSGNQPQHF; CDR3nt: TGTGCCAGCAGCCCAGAGCGGGGGTCGGGGAATCAGCCCCAGCATTTT; v_gene: TRBV28; j_gene: TRBJ1-5; d_gene: .; len: 16; abundance: .
CDR3aa: CANRGRYEQYF; CDR3nt: TGCGCCAACAGGGGGCGATACGAGCAGTACTTC; v_gene: TRBV10-1; j_gene: TRBJ2-7; d_gene: TRBD1; len: 11; abundance: .
CDR3aa: CASLLGSSYGYTF; CDR3nt: TGTGCCAGCCTACTTGGTTCTTCCTATGGCTACACCTTC; v_gene: TRBV6-8; j_gene: TRBJ1-2; d_gene: .; len: 13; abundance: few
CDR3aa: CASSTKAGGSYEQYF; CDR3nt: TGTGCCAGCAGCACTAAAGCGGGGGGCTCCTACGAGCAGTACTTC; v_gene: TRBV6-8; j_gene: TRBJ2-7; d_gene: TRBD2; len: 15; abundance: .
CDR3aa: CASSSLQGNTEAFF; CDR3nt: TGTGCCAGCAGCTCTCTCCAGGGAAACACTGAAGCTTTCTTT; v_gene: TRBV6-8; j_gene: TRBJ1-1; d_gene: .; len: 14; abundance: few
CDR3aa: CASSRGLAGAENTQYF; CDR3nt: TGTGCCAGCAGCAGAGGACTAGCGGGAGCAGAAAATACGCAGTATTTT; v_gene: TRBV7-4; j_gene: TRBJ2-3; d_gene: TRBD2; len: 16; abundance: few
CDR3aa: CASSRQGPPLNEQFF; CDR3nt: TGTGCCAGCTCACGACAGGGGCCTCCGCTCAATGAGCAGTTCTTC; v_gene: TRBV18; j_gene: TRBJ2-1; d_gene: TRBD1; len: 15; abundance: once
CDR3aa: CASSLPPPSYEQYF; CDR3nt: TGTGCCAGCAGCTTGCCCCCTCCTTCCTACGAGCAGTACTTC; v_gene: TRBV11-3; j_gene: TRBJ2-7; d_gene: .; len: 14; abundance: few
CDR3aa: CASSGVWGGKTEAFF; CDR3nt: TGTGCCAGCTCAGGGGTCTGGGGTGGGAAGACTGAAGCTTTCTTT; v_gene: TRBV18; j_gene: TRBJ1-1; d_gene: .; len: 15; abundance: .
CDR3aa: CAGRGRGRVGEQYF; CDR3nt: TGTGCCGGCAGGGGCAGGGGGCGAGTTGGCGAGCAGTACTTC; v_gene: TRBV6-8; j_gene: TRBJ2-7; d_gene: TRBD1; len: 14; abundance: few
CDR3aa: CASTRTGTSGFDEQFF; CDR3nt: TGTGCCAGCACCAGAACCGGGACTAGCGGATTCGATGAGCAGTTCTTC; v_gene: TRBV6-8; j_gene: TRBJ2-1; d_gene: TRBD2; len: 16; abundance: .
CDR3aa: CASSPTRDYGYTF; CDR3nt: TGTGCCAGCAGCCCGACCAGAGACTATGGCTACACCTTC; v_gene: TRBV14; j_gene: TRBJ1-2; d_gene: .; len: 13; abundance: once
CDR3aa: CASSTGTGMGEQYF; CDR3nt: TGTGCCAGCAGCACCGGGACAGGGATGGGGGAGCAGTACTTC; v_gene: TRBV11-3; j_gene: TRBJ2-7; d_gene: TRBD1; len: 14; abundance: few
CDR3aa: CASSVDRTLGTQYF; CDR3nt: TGTGCCAGCAGCGTGGACAGAACTCTAGGGACCCAGTACTTC; v_gene: TRBV11-3; j_gene: TRBJ2-5; d_gene: .; len: 14; abundance: .
CDR3aa: CASGLLGGGLIDTEAFF; CDR3nt: TGTGCTAGTGGTTTGCTAGGGGGTGGTTTGATTGACACTGAAGCTTTCTTT; v_gene: TRBV12-5; j_gene: TRBJ1-1; d_gene: .; len: 17; abundance: once
CDR3aa: CASSQDSQANYGYTF; CDR3nt: TGCGCCAGCAGCCAAGATAGCCAGGCCAACTATGGCTACACCTTC; v_gene: TRBV23-1; j_gene: TRBJ1-2; d_gene: .; len: 15; abundance: few
CDR3aa: CASSVAGRGYEQYF; CDR3nt: TGTGCCAGCAGCGTAGCGGGCAGGGGCTACGAGCAGTACTTC; v_gene: TRBV7-4; j_gene: TRBJ2-7; d_gene: .; len: 14; abundance: .
CDR3aa: CASPKNHRDPNTGELFF; CDR3nt: TGTGCCAGTCCAAAGAACCACCGGGACCCAAACACCGGGGAGCTGTTTTTT; v_gene: TRBV19; j_gene: TRBJ2-2; d_gene: .; len: 17; abundance: .
CDR3aa: CATSRGKSQDRAYEQYF; CDR3nt: TGTGCCACCAGCAGAGGGAAGAGCCAGGACAGGGCCTACGAGCAGTACTTC; v_gene: TRBV15; j_gene: TRBJ2-7; d_gene: TRBD1; len: 17; abundance: .
CDR3aa: CASSLGLENTEAFF; CDR3nt: TGTGCCAGCAGCTTGGGACTGGAGAACACTGAAGCTTTCTTT; v_gene: TRBV11-3; j_gene: TRBJ1-1; d_gene: .; len: 14; abundance: many
CDR3aa: CASSHLGSNQPQHF; CDR3nt: TGTGCCAGCAGCCATTTAGGGAGCAATCAGCCCCAGCATTTT; v_gene: TRBV11-3; j_gene: TRBJ1-5; d_gene: .; len: 14; abundance: many
CDR3aa: CASSQDWEVIAKNIQYF; CDR3nt: TGCGCCAGCAGCCAAGATTGGGAGGTTATAGCCAAAAACATTCAGTACTTC; v_gene: TRBV4-1; j_gene: TRBJ2-4; d_gene: .; len: 17; abundance: few
CDR3aa: CASSLKGQGPGEQFF; CDR3nt: TGTGCCAGCAGCTTAAAAGGACAGGGCCCCGGTGAGCAGTTCTTC; v_gene: TRBV7-1; j_gene: TRBJ2-1; d_gene: TRBD1; len: 15; abundance: few
CDR3aa: CALKGVGLPEAEAFF; CDR3nt: TGTGCCCTCAAGGGGGTTGGACTCCCTGAGGCTGAAGCTTTCTTT; v_gene: TRBV12-2; j_gene: TRBJ1-1; d_gene: .; len: 15; abundance: many
CDR3aa: CASSLHLGTDAYSNQPQHF; CDR3nt: TGTGCCAGCAGCCTCCACCTGGGGACAGATGCCTATAGCAATCAGCCCCAGCATTTT; v_gene: TRBV11-3; j_gene: TRBJ1-5; d_gene: TRBD1; len: 19; abundance: many
CDR3aa: CASSTKGGRNSPLHF; CDR3nt: TGTGCCAGCAGTACGAAGGGGGGTCGGAATTCACCCCTCCACTTT; v_gene: TRBV6-8; j_gene: TRBJ1-6; d_gene: .; len: 15; abundance: .
CDR3aa: CASSLGGNIAGQETQYF; CDR3nt: TGTGCCAGCAGCTTAGGGGGGAATATAGCGGGGCAAGAGACCCAGTACTTC; v_gene: TRBV11-3; j_gene: TRBJ2-5; d_gene: TRBD2; len: 17; abundance: .
CDR3aa: CASSYRLAGGLEDTQYF; CDR3nt: TGTGCCAGCAGTTATCGCCTAGCGGGGGGTCTTGAAGATACGCAGTATTTT; v_gene: TRBV6-8; j_gene: TRBJ2-3; d_gene: TRBD2; len: 17; abundance: .
CDR3aa: CASSGPLGPQHF; CDR3nt: TGTGCCAGCAGCGGTCCGTTGGGGCCCCAGCATTTT; v_gene: TRBV9; j_gene: TRBJ1-5; d_gene: .; len: 12; abundance: .
CDR3aa: CASTQLVENTEAFF; CDR3nt: TGTGCCAGCACCCAACTGGTGGAGAACACTGAAGCTTTCTTT; v_gene: TRBV6-8; j_gene: TRBJ1-1; d_gene: .; len: 14; abundance: large
CDR3aa: CASSPPIRLAKNIQYF; CDR3nt: TGTGCCAGCAGCCCCCCTATCCGACTAGCCAAAAACATTCAGTACTTC; v_gene: TRBV11-3; j_gene: TRBJ2-4; d_gene: .; len: 16; abundance: few
CDR3aa: CASSPGQGNNQPQHF; CDR3nt: TGTGCCAGCAGTCCAGGACAGGGGAACAATCAGCCCCAGCATTTT; v_gene: TRBV6-8; j_gene: TRBJ1-5; d_gene: TRBD1; len: 15; abundance: .
CDR3aa: CASSTAGDETEAFF; CDR3nt: TGTGCCAGTAGTACCGCAGGGGATGAAACTGAAGCTTTCTTT; v_gene: TRBV19; j_gene: TRBJ1-1; d_gene: .; len: 14; abundance: few